The present TCR beta chain was sequenced within a study of cytomegalovirus exposure and HLA in healthy donors. Findings and caveats of the study: Donors belonging to an Asian-associated ancestry cluster reportedly showed fewer N-insertions in productive TCRs than the roughly 700-donor mean, according to what a later analysis found.

Primers for the PCR totalled 60 Vbeta and 13 Jbeta. TCRdb's copy holds only in-frame clones and misses some; the assay was immunoSEQ multiplex PCR. The repertoire holds roughly 130,000 clones, with 70% to 85% as singletons. As for this clone: Its antigen remains unidentified.

This CDR3 spans 16 amino acids. The junction had 9 bases not matched to a gene; V was cut back by 6 bases and J by 0 bases. CDR1 is MGHRA and CDR2 is YSYEKL in the germline V gene. Sample: PBMCs. The rearrangement uses TRBV4-1 and TRBJ2-7; 9 nucleotides line up with TRBD1. The sequence came from a woman under 30 in good health and CMV-seropositive. The CDR3: CASSQTGGLSSYEQYF. The CDR3 coding sequence is TGCGCCAGCAGTCAAACAGGGGGCCTTAGCTCCTACGAGCAGTACTTC.